This TCR beta chain emerged from a study of regulatory T cells in long-lasting Graves disease. This clonotype was picked up many times. HTBI primers from iRepertoire and Arm-PCR of CDR3 regions yielded the TCR beta libraries. TCRdb re-derived calls from the multiplex PCR reads in MiXCR, one entry per CDR3 protein. This table holds approximately 250,000 distinct CDR3 sequences, about 17% found once. Germline CDR1 and CDR2: MNHNS and SASEGT. Trimming stripped 2 bases from V and 9 bases from J, with 16 bases between. This CDR3 comprises 14 residues. Time point: newly diagnosed GD, antithyroid drugs for less than 3 months. RNA extracted from PBMCs served as the sequencing template.

The specimen comprised peripheral blood mononuclear cells (PBMCs), sampled at new diagnosis, from a patient treated with antithyroid drugs. The chain recombines TRBV6-1 with TRBJ1-2; the D is unclear. The sequence was obtained from a female donor with Graves disease. The CDR3 sequence: CASSETSRPTRYTF. CDR3 DNA: TGTGCCAGCAGTGAAACCTCCCGGCCTACGCGCTACACCTTC.